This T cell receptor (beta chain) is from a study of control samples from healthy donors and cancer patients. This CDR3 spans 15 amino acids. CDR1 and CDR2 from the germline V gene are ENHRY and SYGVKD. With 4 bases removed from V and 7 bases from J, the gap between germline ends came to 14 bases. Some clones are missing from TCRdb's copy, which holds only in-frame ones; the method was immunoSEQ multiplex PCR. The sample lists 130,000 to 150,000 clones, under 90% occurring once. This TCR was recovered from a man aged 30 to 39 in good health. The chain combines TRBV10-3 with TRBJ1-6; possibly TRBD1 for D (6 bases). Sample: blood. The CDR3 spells CAISATQGRNSPLHF. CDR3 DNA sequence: TGTGCCATCAGTGCGACACAGGGTCGAAATTCACCCCTCCACTTT.